What follows are 6 T cell receptor beta chains derived from one specimen sequenced in a study of blood T cell repertoires in COVID-19. The protocol was immunoSEQ multiplex PCR, while the TCRdb copy is restricted to in-frame clones and leaves out a portion. The sample includes roughly 400,000 clones, less than 95% of them seen just once. Sequencing was done on a sample of PBMCs or T cells enriched from blood (not recorded which). Source of these receptors: a man between 18 and 35 years old who had recovered from COVID-19.

J is TRBJ2-1 and V is TRBV19; 8 positions match TRBD2. This CDR3 region has 14 residues. Per the germline V gene, CDR1 is LNHDA and CDR2 is SQIVND (reference sequence). The trim removed 3 bases at V and 7 bases at J, leaving 5 bases unmatched. The CDR3 DNA reads as TGTGCCAGTAGTATCAGCGGGGGAGGGAATGAGCAGTTCTTC. It translates to CASSISGGGNEQFF.

This clone appeared a single time. V and J are TRBV2 and TRBJ1-6; tentative D call: TRBD1 (6 bases). Germline V gene data show CDR1 as SNHLY and CDR2 as FYNNEI. The CDR3 contains 15 residues. The V gene lost 9 bases and the J gene lost 7 bases, with 19 bases spanning the gap. The CDR3 region has the DNA TGTGCCAGAGACGCTACTCAGGGGTCCAATTCACCCCTCCACTTT. Protein product: CARDATQGSNSPLHF.

The count of this clone is one. The chain employs TRBV6-4 and TRBJ1-1, with a possible D match to TRBD1 (5 bases). This CDR3 contains 13 residues. Germline-derived CDR1 and CDR2 are MRHNA and SNTAGT. Trimming removed 5 bases at V and 1 base at J, with 8 bases between. The CDR3 here is CASSIGQNTEAFF. The CDR3 coding sequence is TGTGCCAGCAGTATAGGACAGAACACTGAAGCTTTCTTT.

This chain uses TRBV2 with TRBJ1-5, with 7 bases lining up with TRBD1. The germline V gene encodes CDR1 SNHLY and CDR2 FYNNEI. V was pared by 8 bases and J by 9 bases, with 4 bases of the junction left unmatched. This CDR3 is 11 amino acids long. The DNA of the CDR3 is TGTGCCAGCGGAAGGACAGGGCCCCAGCATTTT. Its translation: CASGRTGPQHF.

CDR3 protein: CASRGQGEETEAFF. In nucleotides, the CDR3 is TGTGCCAGCAGGGGACAGGGGGAGGAAACTGAAGCTTTCTTT. The J gene is TRBJ1-1, the V gene TRBV6-5; 11 nucleotides align to TRBD1. The junction had 5 bases not matched to a gene; V was cut back by 6 bases and J by 5 bases. The CDR3 covers 14 residues. The germline CDR1 and CDR2 sequences are MNHEY and SVGAGI.

The CDR3 bases are TGTGCCAGCAGTTTATCAAGACAGGGACGCAACTATGGCTACACCTTC. Encoded protein: CASSLSRQGRNYGYTF. The rearrangement joins TRBV28 to TRBJ1-2, with 7 positions matching TRBD1. V gave up 1 base and J gave up 2 bases; unmatched junction bases: 7. Germline V gives CDR1 MDHEN, CDR2 SYDVKM. The CDR3 loop spans 16 amino acids.